This paragraph reports one T cell receptor beta chain. What it recognizes is unknown. It was cDNA, reverse transcribed from extracted RNA, that served as the sequencing template. Some clones are missing from TCRdb's copy, which holds only in-frame ones; the method was immunoSEQ multiplex PCR. This table has some 120,000 clones, roughly 54% appearing once. The data stem from a study of CD8+ T cells in alopecia areata. Germline CDR1 is MGHRA and CDR2 is YSYEKL. Trimming took off 1 base at V and 0 bases at J, with 9 bases between the two ends. The CDR3 loop spans 15 amino acids. Study outcomes and limitations: Mice showed TCR sharing more clearly than patients did, possibly owing to HLA.

It was from PBMCs that CD4+ and CD8+ T cells were sorted. Source: CD4+ T cells sorted from blood, taken at week 0. The receptor comes from a human donor with alopecia areata. The chain couples TRBV4-1 to TRBJ1-1; no definite D call. The CDR3 region is CASSQVGSLNTEAFF. CDR3 coding DNA: TGCGCCAGCAGCCAAGTGGGCAGTTTGAACACTGAAGCTTTCTTT.